These T cell receptor beta chains were read from a single sample in a study of T cells in Graves' hyperthyroidism and ophthalmopathy. A single record per CDR3 protein comes from TCRdb applying MiXCR to the multiplex PCR reads. Here the sample spans about 320,000 distinct CDR3 sequences, around a sixth being singletons. The sample comprised blood. The source of these receptors is a young man with Graves' hyperthyroidism. CDR3s include the opening cysteine and the closing phenylalanine or tryptophan. The D gene is left open where the match is weak. Some rows have no size entry. The others give once, few or many, or a class for an expanded clone.

D: NA; V: TRBV7-6; size: many; J: TRBJ2-1; DNA: TGTGCCAGCAGCCCAATAGCCGAAAGCTCCTACAATGAGCAGTTCTTC; CDR3: CASSPIAESSYNEQFF
D: NA; V: TRBV3-1; size: many; J: TRBJ1-2; DNA: TGTGCCAGCAGCCAAGATCGCGGAGGCAACTATGGCTACACCTTC; CDR3: CASSQDRGGNYGYTF
D: TRBD1; V: TRBV20-1; size: NA; J: TRBJ1-2; DNA: TGCAGTGCCGAAGTAGGTCGGGACAGCGTCTATGGCTACACCTTC; CDR3: CSAEVGRDSVYGYTF
D: NA; V: TRBV30; size: many; J: TRBJ1-2; DNA: TGTGCCTGGAGCCAGGGCAGGGCGGGGAGTGGCTACACCTTC; CDR3: CAWSQGRAGSGYTF
D: TRBD2; V: TRBV20-1; size: many; J: TRBJ2-7; DNA: TGCAGTGCCCTACTAGCGGGAGCCTACGAGCAGTACTTC; CDR3: CSALLAGAYEQYF
D: TRBD1; V: TRBV15; size: NA; J: TRBJ2-2; DNA: TGTGCCACCAGACGGTTTAAGGTTCAGGGGGACACCGGGGAGCTGTTTTTT; CDR3: CATRRFKVQGDTGELFF
D: NA; V: TRBV18; size: NA; J: TRBJ2-1; DNA: TGTGCCAGCTCAGGCCAGGGAAGAACCTACAATGAGCAGTTCTTC; CDR3: CASSGQGRTYNEQFF
D: NA; V: TRBV6-2/TRBV6-3; size: NA; J: TRBJ2-1; DNA: TGTGCCAGCAAAGTAGCCGAGAGACTAGTTCGGGAGCAGTTCTTC; CDR3: CASKVAERLVREQFF
D: TRBD1; V: TRBV19; size: NA; J: TRBJ1-2; DNA: TGTGCCAGTAGTACAACATGGGACAGGGGAAAAACTAACTATGGCTACACCTTC; CDR3: CASSTTWDRGKTNYGYTF
D: NA; V: TRBV12-3/TRBV12-4; size: few; J: TRBJ2-3; DNA: TGTGCCAGCAGCAACTTCCGTCCAGGTTTTACAGATACGCAGTATTTT; CDR3: CASSNFRPGFTDTQYF
D: TRBD2; V: TRBV18; size: many; J: TRBJ2-3; DNA: TGTGCCAGCTCAACCGAGACTAGCGGGTTTGCAGATACGCAGTATTTT; CDR3: CASSTETSGFADTQYF
D: TRBD2; V: TRBV5-4; size: many; J: TRBJ2-1; DNA: TGTGCCGGAGGGACTAGCGGGAGACATGAGCAGTTCTTC; CDR3: CAGGTSGRHEQFF
D: NA; V: TRBV10-3; size: many; J: TRBJ1-2; DNA: TGTGCCATCAGTGAGAGGGCAGGGATCGTCTATGGCTACACCTTC; CDR3: CAISERAGIVYGYTF
D: TRBD2; V: TRBV24-1; size: many; J: TRBJ2-1; DNA: TGTGCCACCAGTGATTTGGGCGGGCGTAGCGGGAGTGTCTACAATGAGCAGTTCTTC; CDR3: CATSDLGGRSGSVYNEQFF
D: NA; V: TRBV4-1; size: NA; J: TRBJ2-5; DNA: TGCGCCAGCAGCCAAGTTCCAGGGCGACAACAAGAGACCCAGTACTTC; CDR3: CASSQVPGRQQETQYF
D: TRBD2; V: TRBV30; size: NA; J: TRBJ2-7; DNA: TGTGCCTGGACTCTAGCGGGAGCGGTCTACGAGCAGTACTTC; CDR3: CAWTLAGAVYEQYF
D: NA; V: TRBV15; size: NA; J: TRBJ1-5; DNA: TGTGCCACCAGCAAAAACAGGGTTAATCAGCCCCAGCATTTT; CDR3: CATSKNRVNQPQHF
D: TRBD1; V: TRBV19; size: NA; J: TRBJ1-2; DNA: TGTGCCAGTAGTAAATGGGACAGGGGTAACTATGGCTACACCTTC; CDR3: CASSKWDRGNYGYTF
D: TRBD2; V: TRBV5-1; size: many; J: TRBJ2-7; DNA: TGCGCCAGCAGAATGCGGGGTAGCGGGGCCTACGAGCAGTACTTC; CDR3: CASRMRGSGAYEQYF
D: NA; V: TRBV19; size: NA; J: TRBJ2-7; DNA: TGTGCCAGTAGTCTCCGGGACGACTCCTACGAGCAGTACTTC; CDR3: CASSLRDDSYEQYF
D: NA; V: TRBV9; size: NA; J: TRBJ2-3; DNA: TGTGCCAGCAGCGTAGCTCCCGGAGGCACAGATACGCAGTATTTT; CDR3: CASSVAPGGTDTQYF
D: NA; V: TRBV6-6; size: NA; J: TRBJ2-7; DNA: TGTGCCAGCAGTTACTCGATGGGGCGCGTTCATGAGCAGTACTTC; CDR3: CASSYSMGRVHEQYF
D: NA; V: TRBV9; size: many; J: TRBJ1-1; DNA: TGTGCCAGCAGCGCGGGGGGAGGTACTGAAGCTTTCTTT; CDR3: CASSAGGGTEAFF
D: NA; V: TRBV28; size: many; J: TRBJ2-2; DNA: TGTGCCAGCAGTTTATATCTGGGTGATAGCGGAGACGCCGGGGAGCTGTTTTTT; CDR3: CASSLYLGDSGDAGELFF
D: NA; V: TRBV9; size: NA; J: TRBJ1-1; DNA: TGTGCCAGCAGCGTAGAGGAGGGCACTGAAGCTTTCTTT; CDR3: CASSVEEGTEAFF
D: NA; V: TRBV18; size: few; J: TRBJ1-1; DNA: TGTGCCAGCTCACCTCAACGGAACACTGAAGCTTTCTTT; CDR3: CASSPQRNTEAFF
D: NA; V: TRBV29-1; size: NA; J: TRBJ1-5; DNA: TGCAGTGCACCCCCGGGAATTAATCAGCCCCAGCATTTT; CDR3: CSAPPGINQPQHF
D: NA; V: TRBV20-1; size: many; J: TRBJ2-5; DNA: TGCAGTGCTACCCACTCCTTACTGGGCCAAGAGACCCAGTACTTC; CDR3: CSATHSLLGQETQYF
D: TRBD2; V: TRBV12-3/TRBV12-4; size: medium-sized; J: TRBJ2-3; DNA: TGTGCCAGCAGTTTAAGTCTTGGGACTAGCGGGCCCACAGATACGCAGTATTTT; CDR3: CASSLSLGTSGPTDTQYF
D: NA; V: TRBV29-1; size: many; J: TRBJ2-5; DNA: TGCAGCGTTGAACTTCGCCTTAAAGAGACCCAGTACTTC; CDR3: CSVELRLKETQYF
D: NA; V: TRBV19; size: NA; J: TRBJ2-3; DNA: TGTGCCAGTAGTTCGTCTAGGCGGTGGTCTGATACGCAGTATTTT; CDR3: CASSSSRRWSDTQYF
D: NA; V: TRBV20-1; size: few; J: TRBJ2-1; DNA: TGCAGTGCTAGAGTGTCAGACAATGAGCAGTTCTTC; CDR3: CSARVSDNEQFF
D: NA; V: TRBV7-8; size: many; J: TRBJ2-7; DNA: TGTGCCAGCAGCTTAGCCAGGGGCGGGGGCGAGCAGTACTTC; CDR3: CASSLARGGGEQYF